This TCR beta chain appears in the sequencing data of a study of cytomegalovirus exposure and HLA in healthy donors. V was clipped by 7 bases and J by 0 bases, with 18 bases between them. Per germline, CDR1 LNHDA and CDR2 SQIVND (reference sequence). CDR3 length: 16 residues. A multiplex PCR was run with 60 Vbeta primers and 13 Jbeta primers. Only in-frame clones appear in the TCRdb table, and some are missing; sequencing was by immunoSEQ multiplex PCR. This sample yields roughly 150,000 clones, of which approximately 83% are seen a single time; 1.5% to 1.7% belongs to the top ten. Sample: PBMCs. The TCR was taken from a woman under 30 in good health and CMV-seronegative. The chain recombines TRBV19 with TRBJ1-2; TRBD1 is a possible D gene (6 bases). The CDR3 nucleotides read TGTGCCAGTATCCAACAGGGTCCCCGAGCTAACTATGGCTACACCTTC. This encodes CASIQQGPRANYGYTF. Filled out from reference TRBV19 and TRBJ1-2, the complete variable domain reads DGGITQSPKYLFRKEGQNVTLSCEQNLNHDAMYWYRQDPGQGLRLIYYSQIVNDFQKGDIAEGYSVSREKKESFPLTVTSAQKNPTAFYLCASIQQGPRANYGYTFGSGTRLTVV.